Each of the 6 T cell receptor beta chains below was sequenced from the same sample in a study of shared clonotypes between healthy human individuals. Libraries were prepared by immunoSEQ multiplex PCR; TCRdb keeps only in-frame clonotypes and omits some of them. The profile shows fewer than 3 million clones, around 92% of them singletons. Sequencing was performed on naive CD4+ T cells from PBMCs. Regarding subset: CD45RA+ positively selected. The receptors come from a man between 18 and 35 years old in good health. Some clones in this sample may be carry-over from other donors' samples.

The genes are TRBV5-4 and TRBJ2-5; the match to TRBD1 covers 8 bases. Germline V lookup: CDR1 SGHNT, CDR2 YYREEE (reference sequence). This CDR3 has 13 amino acids. The V gene end was trimmed by 5 bases and the J gene end by 1 base; junction bases not matched to a gene: 1. CDR3 sequence (DNA): TGTGCCAGCAGGGACAGGGTCCAAGAGACCCAGTACTTC. It yields the protein CASRDRVQETQYF. The full variable domain, in which reference TRBV5-4 and TRBJ2-5 provide the parts outside the CDR3, is ETGVTQSPTHLIKTRGQQVTLRCSSQSGHNTVSWYQQALGQGPQFIFQYYREEENGRGNFPPRFSGLQFPNYSSELNVNALELDDSALYLCASRDRVQETQYFGPGTRLLVL.

This clone came up once. V usage is TRBV7-9 and J usage is TRBJ2-5; D uncertain. CDR3 size: 14 residues. Trimming took 5 bases from V and 5 from J, leaving 15 bases between them. Germline loops: CDR1 SEHNR, CDR2 FQNEAQ (reference sequence). The CDR3 DNA follows: TGTGCCAGCAGCCCCGGAAGGGCTGGGGAGACCCAGTACTTC. This gives the protein CASSPGRAGETQYF.

The CDR3 DNA follows: TGCGCCAGCAGCCCCACCCAGGGAGGGTCCGAGCAGTACTTC. Translating it yields CASSPTQGGSEQYF. The chain has TRBV5-1 and TRBJ2-7; TRBD2 agrees at 7 bases. CDR1 and CDR2 from the germline V gene are SGHRS and YFSETQ. This CDR3 region has 14 residues. V shed 4 bases and J 6 bases; nucleotides not matched to a gene: 10.

Worth noting for this clone: This specimen includes other DNA sequences encoding the same CDR3. V usage is TRBV5-1 and J usage is TRBJ2-3, with 12 bases fitting TRBD2. V was pared by 4 bases and J by 2 bases, with 5 bases of the junction left unmatched. The CDR3 is 16 residues long. CDR1 and CDR2 (germline): SGHRS, YFSETQ. CDR3 sequence: CASSLGTSGLTDTQYF. CDR3 DNA: TGCGCCAGCAGCCTCGGGACTAGCGGGCTCACAGATACGCAGTATTTT.

This chain uses TRBV27 with TRBJ1-2, with D possibly being TRBD1 (5 bases). With 3 bases removed from V and 8 bases from J, the gap between germline ends came to 13 bases. This CDR3 contains 13 residues. Per germline, CDR1 MNHEY and CDR2 SMNVEV (reference sequence). In DNA, the CDR3 is TGTGCCAGCAGTTTCAGAGGGGAGGTCGGCTACACCTTC. It codes for CASSFRGEVGYTF.

The V gene is TRBV2, the J gene TRBJ2-6; 10 bases line up with TRBD1. The trim removed 7 bases at V and 1 base at J, leaving 13 bases unmatched. The CDR3 loop spans 19 amino acids. The germline V gene has CDR1 SNHLY and CDR2 FYNNEI. The CDR3 bases are TGTGCCAGCAAGATGTTCCCCGGGACAGGGGAATCTGGGGCCAACGTCCTGACTTTC. Its translation: CASKMFPGTGESGANVLTF.